This T cell receptor beta chain was sequenced during a study of control samples from healthy donors and cancer patients. Sequencing was performed with immunoSEQ multiplex PCR; in TCRdb, only in-frame clones are kept and a portion is missing. This table holds around 94,000 clones, about 92% found once. The sequenced sample consisted of blood. The TCR was taken from a woman in her 30s in good health.

CDR3 amino acids: CASSVQAGVSYEQYF. The CDR3 bases are TGTGCCAGCAGCGTACAGGCAGGGGTATCCTACGAGCAGTACTTC. The V and J genes are TRBV9 and TRBJ2-7; a weak D match, TRBD1 (6 bases). CDR3 size: 15 residues. Germline CDR1 is SGDLS and CDR2 is YYNGEE. V lost 1 base to trimming and J lost 1 base, with 12 bases between them.